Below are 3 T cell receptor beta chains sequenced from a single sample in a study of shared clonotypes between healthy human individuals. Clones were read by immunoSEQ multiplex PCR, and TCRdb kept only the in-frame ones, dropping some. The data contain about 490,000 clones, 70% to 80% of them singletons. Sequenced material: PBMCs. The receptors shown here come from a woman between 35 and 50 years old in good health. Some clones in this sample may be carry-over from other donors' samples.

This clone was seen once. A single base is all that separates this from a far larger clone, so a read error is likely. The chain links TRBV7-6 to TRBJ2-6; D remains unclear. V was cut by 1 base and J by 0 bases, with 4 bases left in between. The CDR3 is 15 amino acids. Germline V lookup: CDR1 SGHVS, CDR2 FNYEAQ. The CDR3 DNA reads TGTGCCAGCAGCTTAGGGCTCTCTGGGGCCAACGTCCTGACTTTC. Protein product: CASSLGLSGANVLTF.

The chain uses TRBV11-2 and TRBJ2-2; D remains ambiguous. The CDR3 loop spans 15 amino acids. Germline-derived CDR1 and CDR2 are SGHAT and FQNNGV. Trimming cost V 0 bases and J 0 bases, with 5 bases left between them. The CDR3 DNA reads TGTGCCAGCAGCTTAGATGGCCCGAACACCGGGGAGCTGTTTTTT. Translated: CASSLDGPNTGELFF.

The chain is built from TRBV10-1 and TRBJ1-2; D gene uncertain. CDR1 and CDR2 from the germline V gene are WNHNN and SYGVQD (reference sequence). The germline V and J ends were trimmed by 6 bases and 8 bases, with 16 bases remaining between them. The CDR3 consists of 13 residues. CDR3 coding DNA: TGCGCCAGCAGCCCCGGAATAACGGGAGGCTACACCTTC. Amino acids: CASSPGITGGYTF.